This entry is about one T cell receptor (beta chain). These data are taken from a study of cytomegalovirus exposure and HLA in healthy donors. PCR used 60 Vbeta primers and 13 Jbeta primers. The repertoire was sequenced with immunoSEQ multiplex PCR; TCRdb's copy has only in-frame clones and lacks some. The sample shows over 120,000 clones, 65% to 85% of them seen only once. This TCR was recovered from a male donor in good health and CMV-seronegative. Sequenced input: PBMCs.

CDR3 protein: CASSLDGNGYTF. CDR3 nucleotide sequence: TGCGCCAGCAGCTTGGACGGGAATGGCTACACCTTC. The chain uses TRBV5-1 and TRBJ1-2; unclear D gene. V was shortened by 0 bases and J by 6 bases, with 6 bases between the two germline ends. Germline V lookup: CDR1 SGHRS, CDR2 YFSETQ. The CDR3 is 12 residues long.